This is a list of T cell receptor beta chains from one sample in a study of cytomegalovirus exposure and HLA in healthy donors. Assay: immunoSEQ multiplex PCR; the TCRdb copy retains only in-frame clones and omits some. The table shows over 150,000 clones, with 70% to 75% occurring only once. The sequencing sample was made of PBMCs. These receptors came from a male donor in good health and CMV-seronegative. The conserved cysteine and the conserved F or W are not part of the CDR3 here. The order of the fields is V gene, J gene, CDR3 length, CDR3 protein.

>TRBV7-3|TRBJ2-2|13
ASSFVLGTTGELF
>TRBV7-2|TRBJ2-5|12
ASSPGSGGETQY
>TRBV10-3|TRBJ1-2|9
AISRDYGYT
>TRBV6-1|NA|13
ASSARGTGDYEQY
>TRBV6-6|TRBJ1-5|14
ASSSDRRYSNQPQH
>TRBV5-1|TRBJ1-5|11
ASSLTGDQPQH
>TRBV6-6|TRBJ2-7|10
ASSGQGYEQY
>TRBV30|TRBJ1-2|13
AWRGQQTANYGYT
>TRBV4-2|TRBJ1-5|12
ASSQDSGDQPQH
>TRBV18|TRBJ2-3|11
ASSPPGRDTQY
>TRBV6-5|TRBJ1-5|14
ASSSPSQGASQPQH
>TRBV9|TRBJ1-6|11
ASSVGDNSPLH
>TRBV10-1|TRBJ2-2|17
ASSAAGSAGEMNTGELF
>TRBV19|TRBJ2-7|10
ASRDRGYEQY
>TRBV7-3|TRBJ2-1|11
ASAPGTFDEQF
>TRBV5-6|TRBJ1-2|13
ASSLGSGYSYGYT
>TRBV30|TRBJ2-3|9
AWIQGYTQY
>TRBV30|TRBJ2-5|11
AWAGLSGETQY
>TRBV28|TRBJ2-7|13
ASSFDRARTYEQY
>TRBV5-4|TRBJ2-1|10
ASGGLEIEQF
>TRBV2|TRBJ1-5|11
ASSEGHNQPQH
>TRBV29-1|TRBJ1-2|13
SVYTTWAGFNGYT
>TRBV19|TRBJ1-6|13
ASSTMSSYNSPLH
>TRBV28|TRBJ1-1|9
ASRGRTEAF
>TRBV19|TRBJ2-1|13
ASSINGLAGGEQF
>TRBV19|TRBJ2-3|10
ASSPDTDTQY
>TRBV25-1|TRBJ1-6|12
ASSVLHQDSPLH
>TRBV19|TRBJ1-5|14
ASSPTAPYSNQPQH
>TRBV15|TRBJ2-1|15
ATSRPPGQGVSNEQF